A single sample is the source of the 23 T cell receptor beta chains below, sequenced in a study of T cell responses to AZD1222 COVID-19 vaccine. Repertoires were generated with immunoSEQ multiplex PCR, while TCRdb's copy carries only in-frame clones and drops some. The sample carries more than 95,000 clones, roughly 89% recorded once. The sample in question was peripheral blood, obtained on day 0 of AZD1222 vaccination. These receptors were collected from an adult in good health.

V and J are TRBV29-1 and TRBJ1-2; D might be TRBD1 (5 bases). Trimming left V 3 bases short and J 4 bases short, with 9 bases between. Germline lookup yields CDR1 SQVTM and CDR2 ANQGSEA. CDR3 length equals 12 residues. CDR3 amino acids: CSVDRELYGYTF. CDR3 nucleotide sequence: TGCAGCGTTGACAGGGAACTCTATGGCTACACCTTC.

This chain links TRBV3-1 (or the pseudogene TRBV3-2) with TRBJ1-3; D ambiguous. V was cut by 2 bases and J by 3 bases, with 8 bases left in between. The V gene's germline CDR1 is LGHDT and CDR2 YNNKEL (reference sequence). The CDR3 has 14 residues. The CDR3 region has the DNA TGTGCCAGCAGCCAATCGGACGGTGGAAACACCATATATTTT. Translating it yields CASSQSDGGNTIYF.

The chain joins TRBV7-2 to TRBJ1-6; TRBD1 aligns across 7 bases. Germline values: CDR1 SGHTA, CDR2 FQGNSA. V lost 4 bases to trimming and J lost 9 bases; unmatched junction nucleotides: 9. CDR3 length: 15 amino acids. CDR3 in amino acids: CASSSREGGSSPLHF. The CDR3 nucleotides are TGTGCCAGCAGCTCCCGCGAAGGGGGCAGTTCACCCCTCCACTTT.

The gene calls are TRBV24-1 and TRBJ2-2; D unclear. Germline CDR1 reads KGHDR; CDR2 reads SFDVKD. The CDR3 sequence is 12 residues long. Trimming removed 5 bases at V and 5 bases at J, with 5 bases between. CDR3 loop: CATSARTGELFF. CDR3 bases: TGTGCCACCAGTGCAAGGACCGGGGAGCTGTTTTTT.

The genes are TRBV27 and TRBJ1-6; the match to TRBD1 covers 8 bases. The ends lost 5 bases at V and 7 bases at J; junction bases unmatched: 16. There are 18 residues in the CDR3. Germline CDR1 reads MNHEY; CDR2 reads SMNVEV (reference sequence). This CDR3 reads CASSPEPSRGPRNSPLHF. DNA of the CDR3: TGTGCCAGCAGTCCGGAACCGTCCAGGGGGCCGAGGAATTCACCCCTCCACTTT.

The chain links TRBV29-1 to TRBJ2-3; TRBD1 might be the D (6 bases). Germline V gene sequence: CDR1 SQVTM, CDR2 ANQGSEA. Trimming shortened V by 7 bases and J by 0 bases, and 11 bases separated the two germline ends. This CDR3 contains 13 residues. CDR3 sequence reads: CSGDRRSTDTQYF. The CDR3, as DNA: TGCAGCGGCGACAGGAGAAGCACAGATACGCAGTATTTT.

The CDR3 sequence is CASSSGSGWKEQYF. The CDR3, as DNA: TGTGCCTCGTCTAGCGGGAGTGGTTGGAAAGAGCAGTACTTC. This chain connects TRBV30 to TRBJ2-7, with TRBD2 matching 10 bases. CDR3 length equals 14 residues. Germline loops: CDR1 GTSNPN, CDR2 SVGIG (reference sequence). The junction had 13 bases not matched to a gene; V was cut back by 7 bases and J by 7 bases.

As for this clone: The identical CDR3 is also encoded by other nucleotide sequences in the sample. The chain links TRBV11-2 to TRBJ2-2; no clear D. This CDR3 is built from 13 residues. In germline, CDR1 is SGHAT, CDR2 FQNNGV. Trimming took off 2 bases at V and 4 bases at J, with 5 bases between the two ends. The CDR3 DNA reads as TGTGCCAGCAGCTTAAGCCTCACCGGGGAGCTGTTTTTT. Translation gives CASSLSLTGELFF.

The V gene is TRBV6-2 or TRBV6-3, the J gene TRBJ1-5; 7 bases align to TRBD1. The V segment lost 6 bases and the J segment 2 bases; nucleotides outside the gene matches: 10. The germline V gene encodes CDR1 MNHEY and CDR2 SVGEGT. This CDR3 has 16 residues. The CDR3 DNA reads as TGTGCCAGCAGCTCGGCAGGGGGAGGTGGCAATCAGCCCCAGCATTTT. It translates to CASSSAGGGGNQPQHF.

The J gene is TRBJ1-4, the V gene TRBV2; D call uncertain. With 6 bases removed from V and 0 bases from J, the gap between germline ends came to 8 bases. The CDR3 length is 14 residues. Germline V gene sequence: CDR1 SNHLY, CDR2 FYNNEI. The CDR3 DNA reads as TGTGCCAGCAGGGGTCTAGCAACTAATGAAAAACTGTTTTTT. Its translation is CASRGLATNEKLFF.

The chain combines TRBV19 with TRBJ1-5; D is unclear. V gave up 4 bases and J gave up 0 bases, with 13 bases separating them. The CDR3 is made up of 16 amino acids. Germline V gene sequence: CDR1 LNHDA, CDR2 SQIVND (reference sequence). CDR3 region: CASSSRAGYSNQPQHF. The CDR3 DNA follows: TGTGCCAGTAGTAGCAGAGCGGGTTATAGCAATCAGCCCCAGCATTTT. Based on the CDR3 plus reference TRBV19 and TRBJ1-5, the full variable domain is DGGITQSPKYLFRKEGQNVTLSCEQNLNHDAMYWYRQDPGQGLRLIYYSQIVNDFQKGDIAEGYSVSREKKESFPLTVTSAQKNPTAFYLCASSSRAGYSNQPQHFGDGTRLSIL.

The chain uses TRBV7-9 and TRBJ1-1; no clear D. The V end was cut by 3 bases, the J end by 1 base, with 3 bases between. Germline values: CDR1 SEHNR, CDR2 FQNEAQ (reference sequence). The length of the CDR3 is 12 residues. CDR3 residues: CASSFANTEAFF. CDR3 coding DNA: TGTGCCAGCAGCTTCGCGAACACTGAAGCTTTCTTT.

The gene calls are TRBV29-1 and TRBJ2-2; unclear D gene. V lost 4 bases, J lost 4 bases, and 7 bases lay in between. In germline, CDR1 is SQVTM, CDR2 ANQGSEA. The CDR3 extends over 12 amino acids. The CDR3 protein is CSVGKATGELFF. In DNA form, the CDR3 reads TGCAGCGTTGGCAAGGCCACCGGGGAGCTGTTTTTT.

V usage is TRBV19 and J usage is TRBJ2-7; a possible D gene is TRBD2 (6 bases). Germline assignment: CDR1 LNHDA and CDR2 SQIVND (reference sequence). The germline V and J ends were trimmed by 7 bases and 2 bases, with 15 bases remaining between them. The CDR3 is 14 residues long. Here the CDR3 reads CASTTGTGTYEQYF. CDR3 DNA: TGTGCCAGTACCACCGGGACTGGAACCTACGAGCAGTACTTC.

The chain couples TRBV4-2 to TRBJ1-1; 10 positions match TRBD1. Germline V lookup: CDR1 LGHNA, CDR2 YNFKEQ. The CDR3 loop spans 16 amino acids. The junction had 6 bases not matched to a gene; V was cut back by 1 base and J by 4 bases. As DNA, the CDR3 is TGTGCCAGCAGCCAAGTGTCCGGGACAGGGGTCACTGAAGCTTTCTTT. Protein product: CASSQVSGTGVTEAFF.

The CDR3 reads CAVQGSDSPLHF. In DNA, the CDR3 is TGTGCCGTACAGGGTTCTGATTCACCCCTCCACTTT. This chain links TRBV10-3 with TRBJ1-6, with D possibly TRBD1 on 6 matching bases. Looked up from germline, CDR1 is ENHRY and CDR2 is SYGVKD. The CDR3 contains 12 residues. V was trimmed by 11 bases and J by 8 bases, leaving 13 bases between them.

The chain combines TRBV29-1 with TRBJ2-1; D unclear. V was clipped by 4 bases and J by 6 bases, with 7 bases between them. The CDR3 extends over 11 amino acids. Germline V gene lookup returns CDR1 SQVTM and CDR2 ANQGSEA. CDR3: CSVGRFNEQFF. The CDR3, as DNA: TGCAGCGTTGGCCGTTTCAATGAGCAGTTCTTC.

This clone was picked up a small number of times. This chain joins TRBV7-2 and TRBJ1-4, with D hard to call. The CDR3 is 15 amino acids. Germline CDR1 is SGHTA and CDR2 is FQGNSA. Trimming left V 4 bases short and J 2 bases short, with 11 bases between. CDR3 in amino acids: CASSSGDTTNEKLFF. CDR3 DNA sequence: TGTGCCAGCAGCTCGGGCGATACGACTAATGAAAAACTGTTTTTT.

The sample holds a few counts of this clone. CDR3: CASSQEAGPYSNQPQHF. The CDR3 DNA reads as TGCGCCAGCAGCCAAGAGGCCGGTCCGTATAGCAATCAGCCCCAGCATTTT. The chain couples TRBV4-1 to TRBJ1-5; no reliable D call. V lost 0 bases, J lost 0 bases, and 12 bases lay in between. Germline-derived CDR1 and CDR2 are MGHRA and YSYEKL. This CDR3 is built from 17 residues.

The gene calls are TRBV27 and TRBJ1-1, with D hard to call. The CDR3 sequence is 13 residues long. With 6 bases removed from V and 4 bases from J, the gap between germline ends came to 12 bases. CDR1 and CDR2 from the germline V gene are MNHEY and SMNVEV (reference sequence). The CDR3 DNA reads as TGTGCCAGCAGGGGGAGGGTTGGCACTGAAGCTTTCTTT. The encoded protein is CASRGRVGTEAFF.

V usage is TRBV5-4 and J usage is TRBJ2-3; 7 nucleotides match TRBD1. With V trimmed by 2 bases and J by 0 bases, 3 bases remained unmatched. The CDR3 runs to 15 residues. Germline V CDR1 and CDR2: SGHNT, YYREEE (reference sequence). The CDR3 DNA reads TGTGCCAGCAGCTTCCCAGGGGGTAGCACAGATACGCAGTATTTT. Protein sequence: CASSFPGGSTDTQYF. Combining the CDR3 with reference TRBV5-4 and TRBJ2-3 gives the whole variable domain ETGVTQSPTHLIKTRGQQVTLRCSSQSGHNTVSWYQQALGQGPQFIFQYYREEENGRGNFPPRFSGLQFPNYSSELNVNALELDDSALYLCASSFPGGSTDTQYFGPGTRLTVL.

CDR3 region: CASSYGREGTQYF. The CDR3 region has the DNA TGTGCCAGCAGTTACGGGCGGGAAGGGACCCAGTACTTC. This chain connects TRBV6-6 to TRBJ2-5; maybe TRBD2 (6 bases). The V and J ends lost 2 bases and 7 bases respectively, with 11 bases between them. The CDR3 totals 13 residues. The germline V gene encodes CDR1 MNHNY and CDR2 SVGAGI (reference sequence).

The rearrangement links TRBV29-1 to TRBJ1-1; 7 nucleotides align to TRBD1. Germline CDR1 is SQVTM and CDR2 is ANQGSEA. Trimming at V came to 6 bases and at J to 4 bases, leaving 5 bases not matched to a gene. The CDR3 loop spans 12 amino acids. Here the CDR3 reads CSVDRDSTEAFF. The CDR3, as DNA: TGCAGCGTCGATCGGGACAGCACTGAAGCTTTCTTT. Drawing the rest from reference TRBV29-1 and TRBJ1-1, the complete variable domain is SAVISQKPSRDICQRGTSLTIQCQVDSQVTMMFWYRQQPGQSLTLIATANQGSEATYESGFVIDKFPISRPNLTFSTLTVSNMSPEDSSIYLCSVDRDSTEAFFGQGTRLTVV.